This TCR beta chain was obtained from a study of beta chain features in type 1 diabetes. General study findings and limits: The study left unresolved whether HLA type influences TCRB rearrangement. A moderate, significant TCRB CDR3 shortening appeared in type 1 diabetes across four CD4+ subsets.

Details on this clone: Its antigen is unknown.

Since all of the isolated RNA was reverse transcribed, expressed TCRB transcripts were what got sequenced. Here immunoSEQ multiplex PCR was the method, and the copy in TCRdb shows in-frame clones only, minus some. This table has 600,000 to 750,000 clones, 9.5% to 15% appearing once. Trimming cost V 6 bases and J 4 bases, with 7 bases left between them. CDR3 size: 11 residues. CDR1 and CDR2 (germline): MDHEN, SYDVKM. The sequence was obtained from a man under 40 with type 1 diabetes. The sequenced sample was naive CD4+ T cells from blood. V and J are TRBV28 and TRBJ2-7; D is undetermined. As DNA, the CDR3 is TGTGCCAGCAGACTCAGATACGAGCAGTACTTC. Residues: CASRLRYEQYF.